A selection of T cell receptor beta chains follows, all from one sample in a study of shared clonotypes between healthy human individuals. Sequencing used immunoSEQ multiplex PCR; TCRdb keeps in-frame clones, though not all of them. The repertoire holds 530,000 or so clones, with about 75% as singletons. Material: PBMCs. The receptor source for this set is a middle-aged woman in good health. Some clones in this sample may be carry-over from other donors' samples. Both conserved end residues are part of each CDR3. The D gene is left open where the match is weak. The size field is filled for only some rows; it gives once, few, many or a size class.

16	TRBD1	NA	TRBV5-6	TRBJ1-1	TGTGCCAGCAGCTTAGGGCAGGGGGCGATGGACACTGAAGCTTTCTTT	CASSLGQGAMDTEAFF
16	TRBD2	NA	TRBV6-1	TRBJ2-1	TGTGCCAGCAGTGATCTTGCTAGCGGGATTTCTAATGAGCAGTTCTTC	CASSDLASGISNEQFF
13	NA	NA	TRBV13	TRBJ2-3	TGTGCCAGCAGCTTAGAGGCCACAGATACGCAGTATTTT	CASSLEATDTQYF
14	NA	NA	TRBV6-6	TRBJ1-1	TGTGCCAGCAGTTACGGGCTGACGAACACTGAAGCTTTCTTT	CASSYGLTNTEAFF
14	NA	NA	TRBV7-2	TRBJ2-3	TGTGCCAGCAGCTTAGGGCTGGGCGTAGATACGCAGTATTTT	CASSLGLGVDTQYF
16	NA	once	TRBV9	TRBJ2-1	TGTGCCAGCAGCGTAGCTGACGGGGGCCCATACAATGAGCAGTTCTTC	CASSVADGGPYNEQFF
13	NA	NA	TRBV7-3	TRBJ2-2	TGTGCCAGCAGCTATATACAGAGCGGGGAGCTGTTTTTT	CASSYIQSGELFF
15	TRBD1	once	TRBV15	TRBJ1-5	TGTGCCACCAGCAGAGATAAGGGGGCCAATCAGCCCCAGCATTTT	CATSRDKGANQPQHF
15	TRBD2	NA	TRBV4-1	TRBJ2-2	TGCGCCAGCAGCCAGGGACTAGCGGGAACCGGGGAGCTGTTTTTT	CASSQGLAGTGELFF
14	NA	NA	TRBV7-7	TRBJ2-2	TGTGCCAGCAGCTTTAGTGGCAGCGAGGGGGAGCTGTTTTTT	CASSFSGSEGELFF
13	NA	NA	TRBV30	TRBJ1-6	TGTGCCTGGAGACGACAGAATAATTCACCCCTCCACTTT	CAWRRQNNSPLHF
14	TRBD2	NA	TRBV19	TRBJ2-2	TGTGCCAGTAGTCCAGGGAGGGACACCGGGGAGCTGTTTTTT	CASSPGRDTGELFF
14	NA	once	TRBV2	TRBJ2-2	TGTGCCAGCAATTTCGGGACCCTCACCGGGGAGCTGTTTTTT	CASNFGTLTGELFF
13	NA	NA	TRBV28	TRBJ1-5	TGTGCCAGCAGTTCCGCAGGGGTTCAGCCCCAGCATTTT	CASSSAGVQPQHF
14	NA	NA	TRBV18	TRBJ1-3	TGTGCCAGCTCACCATCACAAGTGGAAAACACCATATATTTT	CASSPSQVENTIYF
14	NA	NA	TRBV5-1	TRBJ2-7	TGCGCCAGCAGCCCTCTGTGGGGCTCCTACGAGCAGTACTTC	CASSPLWGSYEQYF
14	NA	NA	TRBV5-1	TRBJ2-7	TGCGCCAGCAGCTTTTCAGCGGACAGCTACGAGCAGTACTTC	CASSFSADSYEQYF
14	NA	NA	TRBV18	TRBJ1-1	TGTGCCAGCTCACCGTCGTCAGGGCGGACTGAAGCTTTCTTT	CASSPSSGRTEAFF
16	TRBD2	NA	TRBV7-8	TRBJ2-2	TGTGCCAGCAGAAGAGGGAGGGGCGCGGGCACCGGGGAGCTGTTTTTT	CASRRGRGAGTGELFF
15	NA	NA	TRBV11-2	TRBJ2-1	TGTGCCAGCAGCCTCCTTAGTATCCCTGACAATGAGCAGTTCTTC	CASSLLSIPDNEQFF
11	NA	NA	TRBV7-9	TRBJ2-3	TGTGCCAGCACCCGGGTGGATACGCAGTATTTT	CASTRVDTQYF
18	TRBD1	NA	TRBV7-8	TRBJ2-5	TGTGCCAGCAGCTTAGCAAGGGACAGTTCACCTAAGAGGGAGACCCAGTACTTC	CASSLARDSSPKRETQYF
13	TRBD2	NA	TRBV29-1	TRBJ2-7	TGCAGCGTTCTAGCGGGAGGAGCGGGCGAGCAGTACTTC	CSVLAGGAGEQYF
16	NA	NA	TRBV18	TRBJ2-2	TGTGCCAGCTCACCACCGAGGCCCAGGGACACCGGGGAGCTGTTTTTT	CASSPPRPRDTGELFF
15	TRBD2	NA	TRBV11-2	TRBJ2-1	TGTGCCAGCAGCTTAGCAGCGGGAGGGCCCTATGAGCAGTTCTTC	CASSLAAGGPYEQFF
12	NA	NA	TRBV10-1	TRBJ2-7	TGCGCCAGCAGCGCTAGCTCCTACGAGCAGTACTTC	CASSASSYEQYF